This paragraph reports one T cell receptor beta chain. Its antigen remains unidentified. No base qualities exist here, and no much larger clone lies one base off it. At one collaborating source in Seattle, patients were enrolled during active infection and were followed longitudinally through the course of disease. The collaborating institutions used their own protocols to collect whole blood in K2EDTA tubes. For TCRbeta analysis, collaborators shipped samples in one of three forms: frozen whole blood, isolated PBMCs, or DNA extracted from either of those sample types. TCRbeta CDR3 regions were amplified from genomic DNA using the immunoSEQ Assay, a bias-controlled multiplex PCR. Per the original workflow: The number of nucleated cells in each sample was estimated by amplification of reference gene primers within the assay. Sequence reads were collapsed and filtered to measure the absolute abundance of every unique TCRbeta CDR3 rearrangement. For each sample, productive Simpson clonality was calculated as the square root of Simpson's diversity index across productive rearrangements. TCRdb took this table from immuneACCESS and kept in-frame rearrangements with V and J called. Such tables lack part of the clones; where checked against another copy, unresolved V genes explain under half of the gap, and the rest is unexplained. V, J and clone size reflect that table, while D and trimming were determined from the DNA. The table for this sample lists around 180,000 clones; under 90% of them were counted only once. The ten largest make up roughly 20% of the sample.

The sample is drawn from a study of blood T cell repertoires in COVID-19 (dated by TCRdb to 2020 to 2022). Broadly, across the study: Collaborator samples came from the United States, Italy and Spain and covered acute and convalescent phases of COVID-19. The material from the prospective study consisted of cDNA or gDNA derived from T cells, B-cell-depleted T cells, or PBMCs. Deeply sampled blood TCRbeta repertoires from subjects exposed to, actively infected with, or recovered from COVID-19 were included in the dataset. The repertoires were made available in a free public database intended to serve as a resource for research on the immune response to SARS-CoV-2. The samples were drawn from the first 160 participants of the ongoing ImmuneRACE study and from 1,254 subjects provided by 6 global collaborators. Sample metadata almost always included a de-identified subject ID, COVID-19 status, age in years and sex. Where available, HLA class I and class II types were obtained from metadata supplied by the sample provider rather than from assay-based typing. The research as a whole found: The quantity of clinical and demographic metadata differed by source and by participant and was supplied without curation.

The CDR3 goes from the cysteine to the phenylalanine over 14 residues. Only CDR3 DNA is held: 42 bases, read in frame from base 1. V and J are truncated by 1 base and 2 bases respectively, leaving an intervening sequence of 10 bases. Looking up the germline V gene (reference sequence) yields CDR1 GTSNPN and CDR2 SVGIG. The material sequenced was peripheral blood. This clonotype was sampled from a person aged 70 to 85 with COVID-19, enrolled during active disease. In this chain, TRBV30 is recombined with TRBJ2-3; no D gene can be assigned with confidence. The CDR3 region has the sequence CAWSGRVLTDTQYF. At the DNA level, the sequence is TGTGCCTGGAGTGGCCGAGTGCTCACAGATACGCAGTATTTT. Full variable domain (CDR3 extended with the reference TRBV30 and TRBJ2-3 proteins): SQTIHQWPATLVQPVGSPLSLECTVEGTSNPNLYWYRQAAGRGLQLLFYSVGIGQISSEVPQNLSASRPQDRQFILSSKKLLLSDSGFYLCAWSGRVLTDTQYFGPGTRLTVL.